Many counts were recorded for the clone carrying this T cell receptor (beta chain). CDR3 length: 13 residues. Germline V gene data show CDR1 as MNHEY and CDR2 as SMNVEV (reference sequence). V was trimmed by 3 bases and J by 7 bases, leaving 10 bases between them. The data derive from a study of neurological immune-mediated disorders. Every sequencing run gave over 190 million TCR-beta sequences, taken from 15-18 subjects. TCRdb analysed the 5' RACE reads with MiXCR anew, one entry per CDR3 protein. The profile covers 45,000 to 50,000 distinct CDR3 sequences, with just under 4.5% appearing a single time and around 6% taken by the ten largest.

The receptor's source is an older woman with multiple sclerosis. The J gene is TRBJ1-5, the V gene TRBV27; no definite D call. The specimen sequenced was PBMCs. CDR3: CASSFRLNQPQHF. The CDR3 bases are TGTGCCAGCAGTTTCCGTCTCAACCAGCCCCAGCATTTT.